These 9 T cell receptor beta chains were sequenced from one sample in a study of spatial heterogeneity in lung cancer. One entry per CDR3 protein results from TCRdb running MiXCR on the 5' RACE reads. Of roughly 80,000 distinct CDR3 sequences listed, approximately 8% are singletons. Specified time point: sample taken at primary tumor resection. The specimen was PBMCs, collected at surgery. The receptors here all came from a male donor with early-stage non-small cell lung cancer.

This clonotype turned up a few times. The chain combines TRBV19 with TRBJ1-5; 9 bases agree with TRBD1. Trimming removed 5 bases from V and 2 bases from J; junction bases left unmatched: 4. CDR1 is LNHDA and CDR2 is SQIVND in the germline V gene (reference sequence). This CDR3 contains 15 residues. The chain's CDR3 is CASSVDRGGNQPQHF. Here the CDR3 DNA reads TGTGCCAGTAGTGTCGACAGGGGGGGCAATCAGCCCCAGCATTTT.

This clonotype appeared a few times. The rearrangement uses TRBV7-9 and TRBJ1-4; perhaps TRBD1 as D (5 bases). CDR3 size: 12 residues. Trimming left V 11 bases short and J 6 bases short, with 13 bases between. Germline-derived CDR1 and CDR2 are SEHNR and FQNEAQ (reference sequence). Here the CDR3 reads CAVAGEDEKLFF. The DNA for the CDR3 is TGTGCCGTCGCGGGGGAAGATGAAAAACTGTTTTTT.

This clonotype was observed a few times. J is TRBJ2-2 and V is TRBV19; D remains ambiguous. Trimming removed 1 base from V and 8 bases from J, with 23 bases in between. The CDR3 consists of 18 residues. Germline assignment: CDR1 LNHDA and CDR2 SQIVND (reference sequence). CDR3 region: CASSIGPRDPTFAGELFF. Here the CDR3 DNA reads TGTGCCAGTAGTATAGGGCCCCGAGACCCTACTTTTGCTGGGGAGCTGTTTTTT.

This clonotype occurred many times. This chain uses TRBV5-1 with TRBJ1-4, with a weak D call TRBD1 (5 bases). Between the trimmed V and J ends, which lost 1 base and 4 bases, there was a span of 8 bases. Germline CDR1 SGHRS, CDR2 YFSETQ. This CDR3 is built from 14 residues. CDR3 sequence: CASSLTGLNEKLFF. The CDR3 region has the DNA TGCGCCAGCAGCTTGACAGGCCTTAATGAAAAACTGTTTTTT. Drawing the rest from reference TRBV5-1 and TRBJ1-4, the complete variable domain is KAGVTQTPRYLIKTRGQQVTLSCSPISGHRSVSWYQQTPGQGLQFLFEYFSETQRNKGNFPGRFSGRQFSNSRSEMNVSTLELGDSALYLCASSLTGLNEKLFFGSGTQLSVL.

This clonotype occurred many times. The chain combines TRBV7-3 with TRBJ2-2; D is uncertain. CDR3 length: 14 amino acids. With 4 bases removed from V and 5 bases from J, the gap between germline ends came to 11 bases. CDR1 is SGHTA and CDR2 is FQGTGA in the germline V gene. For the CDR3, the DNA is TGTGCCAGCAGCTCTGTCGGTACGACCGGGGAGCTGTTTTTT. Translated, it gives CASSSVGTTGELFF.

This clonotype was observed at least ten times. The CDR3 protein is CASSQETGRQFF. In DNA, the CDR3 is TGTGCCAGCAGCCAAGAAACTGGGAGGCAGTTCTTC. The chain joins TRBV3-1 to TRBJ2-1; D may be TRBD2 (5 bases). The CDR3 is 12 amino acids. Trimming left V 0 bases short and J 12 bases short, with 9 bases between. The germline CDR1 and CDR2 sequences are LGHDT and YNNKEL (reference sequence).

This clonotype has ten or more counts. The rearrangement joins TRBV20-1 to TRBJ1-5, with D tentatively TRBD1 (6 bases). Germline CDR1 and CDR2: DFQATT and SNEGSKA (reference sequence). Trimming pared 6 bases from V and 0 bases from J, leaving 12 bases between. CDR3 length: 14 residues. The CDR3 loop reads CSARTGFSNQPQHF. The DNA of the CDR3 is TGCAGTGCAAGAACAGGGTTTAGCAATCAGCCCCAGCATTTT.

This clonotype was observed many times. This chain connects TRBV13 to TRBJ2-7; 7 bases agree with TRBD1. CDR3 length: 14 residues. V shed 2 bases, J shed 3 bases, and the junction held 4 bases outside the gene matches. The V gene's germline CDR1 is PRHDT and CDR2 FYEKMQ (reference sequence). The CDR3 DNA is TGTGCCAGCAGCTTAATCGCAGGGGGCTACGAGCAGTACTTC. Its protein product is CASSLIAGGYEQYF.

Ten or more counts support this clonotype. The chain couples TRBV10-3 to TRBJ2-3; no firm D call. Germline CDR1 reads ENHRY; CDR2 reads SYGVKD. This CDR3 spans 15 amino acids. V lost 2 bases to trimming and J lost 2 bases, with 11 bases between them. The CDR3 protein is CAISEVGRNTDTQYF. The CDR3 coding sequence is TGTGCCATCAGTGAGGTCGGGCGGAACACAGATACGCAGTATTTT.